This TCR beta chain is drawn from a study of blood T cell repertoires in COVID-19. Background on the study: Samples of COVID-19 (acute and convalescent) were obtained from the United States, Italy and Spain. The analysed material was cDNA or gDNA that came from T cells, B-cell-depleted T cells, or PBMCs.

During active infection, Seattle patients enrolled and were then monitored through disease. The table lists this clone with a few counts. The V and J ends lost 1 base and 8 bases, in that order; junction bases with no gene match: 12. The CDR3 is 17 amino acids. The V gene's germline CDR1 is SGHRS and CDR2 YFSETQ. In the authors' methods: Nucleated cell counts were estimated from reference gene primer amplification. Assay used: immunoSEQ multiplex PCR; TCRdb lists only in-frame clones, some missing. V and J calls and clone size come straight from that table; D and trimming were deduced from the DNA. The sample yields 55,000 to 65,000 clones, 80% to 90% seen once.

The receptor was isolated from a man aged 55 to 70 with COVID-19, enrolled during active disease. This chain joins TRBV5-1 and TRBJ2-1; 10 bases agree with TRBD2. The sequenced sample consisted of peripheral blood. The CDR3 spells CASSLTEAGGPRHEQFF. CDR3 DNA sequence: TGCGCCAGCAGCTTGACGGAAGCGGGGGGGCCCCGGCATGAGCAGTTCTTC.